This passage covers 18 T cell receptor beta chains from one sample sequenced in a study of T-cell memory formation after mild COVID-19. TCRdb reprocessed the 5' RACE reads with MiXCR, giving one entry per CDR3 protein. The sample holds around 390,000 distinct CDR3 sequences, about a sixth seen once. The sample consisted of PBMCs or a T cell subset sorted from them (not recorded which). Receptors originate from a man aged 18 to 30 who had mild COVID-19 (a few samples of this study predate the infection). Cell type and time point are not known.

The sample holds many counts of this clonotype. The V and J genes are TRBV5-1 and TRBJ2-2; TRBD2 aligns across 9 bases. The CDR3 consists of 17 residues. Germline V lookup: CDR1 SGHRS, CDR2 YFSETQ. Germline trimming cut 2 bases from V and 0 bases from J; bases unmatched to any gene: 5. The CDR3 loop reads CASSFLAGYSNTGELFF. The CDR3 bases are TGCGCCAGCAGCTTCCTAGCGGGGTATTCGAACACCGGGGAGCTGTTTTTT.

The gene calls are TRBV5-1 and TRBJ2-7; D not certain. The CDR3 totals 12 residues. V shed 1 base and J shed 5 bases, with 7 bases lying between them. From germline, CDR1 is SGHRS and CDR2 YFSETQ. CDR3 coding DNA: TGCGCCAGCAGCTTGACCGGCCACGAGCAGTACTTC. Its protein product is CASSLTGHEQYF.

This clonotype has just a few counts. The genes are TRBV7-3 and TRBJ2-3, with D maybe TRBD1 (5 bases). This CDR3 has 13 amino acids. Germline V gene sequence: CDR1 SGHTA, CDR2 FQGTGA. V was pared by 2 bases and J by 10 bases, with 13 bases between. The CDR3 sequence is CASSLVLWGAQYF. The CDR3 DNA reads as TGTGCCAGCAGCTTAGTGCTCTGGGGCGCGCAGTATTTT.

The chain joins TRBV7-2 to TRBJ2-1; D is tentatively TRBD1 or TRBD2 (5 bases each). V was cut by 2 bases and J by 13 bases, with 18 bases left in between. This CDR3 is built from 14 residues. Germline assignment: CDR1 SGHTA and CDR2 FQGNSA. The CDR3 is CASSLRFSGTPQFF. The CDR3 bases are TGTGCCAGCAGCTTAAGATTCTCGGGGACCCCCCAGTTCTTC. The full variable domain, with the rest looked up from reference TRBV7-2 and TRBJ2-1, is GAGVSQSPSNKVTEKGKDVELRCDPISGHTALYWYRQSLGQGLEFLIYFQGNSAPDKSGLPSDRFSAERTGGSVSTLTIQRTQQEDSAVYLCASSLRFSGTPQFFGPGTRLTVL.

The chain is built from TRBV4-2 and TRBJ2-6; 8 nucleotides agree with TRBD1. This CDR3 region has 15 residues. Germline CDR1 and CDR2: LGHNA and YNFKEQ. The junction had 2 bases not matched to a gene; V was cut back by 5 bases and J by 2 bases. CDR3 in DNA: TGTGCCAGCAGCGGGACAGGAGCTGGGGCCAACGTCCTGACTTTC. It codes for CASSGTGAGANVLTF.

V is TRBV6-2 or TRBV6-3 and J is TRBJ2-7; 9 bases are a match to TRBD1. This CDR3 has 14 residues. V lost 7 bases to trimming and J lost 5 bases; unmatched junction nucleotides: 9. Germline assignment: CDR1 MNHEY and CDR2 SVGEGT. The CDR3 DNA reads TGTGCCAGCAACTTACAGGGGGCGATCGACGAGCAGTACTTC. It codes for CASNLQGAIDEQYF.

The V and J genes are TRBV21-1 and TRBJ2-5. TRBV21-1 is listed as a pseudogene. This CDR3 is 15 amino acids long. The CDR3 loop is CASSMSVRWGETQYF. CDR3 sequence (DNA): TGTGCCAGCAGCATGAGCGTTCGGTGGGGAGAGACCCAGTACTTC.

The J gene is TRBJ2-2, the V gene TRBV18; 10 bases are a match to TRBD1. CDR1 and CDR2 (germline): KGHSH, LQKENI. Germline trimming cut 8 bases from V and 6 bases from J; bases unmatched to any gene: 9. The CDR3 contains 15 residues. Here the CDR3 reads CASDTGTGAAGELFF. The CDR3 region has the DNA TGTGCCAGCGACACCGGGACAGGGGCCGCCGGGGAGCTGTTTTTT.

In this sample, this clonotype turned up many times. The V gene is TRBV6-6, the J gene TRBJ1-5, with unresolved D. The CDR3 totals 16 residues. V was clipped by 7 bases and J by 4 bases, with 20 bases between them. Germline-derived CDR1 and CDR2 are MNHNY and SVGAGI (reference sequence). CDR3 sequence: CASTKDGYGLNQPQHF. The CDR3, as DNA: TGTGCCAGCACCAAAGACGGCTACGGGTTAAATCAGCCCCAGCATTTT.

The table lists this clonotype with many counts. The chain uses TRBV7-9 and TRBJ2-3; D is uncertain. Germline V gives CDR1 SEHNR, CDR2 FQNEAQ (reference sequence). The V and J ends lost 1 base and 3 bases respectively, with 2 bases between them. The CDR3 runs to 12 residues. The CDR3 here is CASSLETDTQYF. The CDR3 nucleotides are TGTGCCAGCAGCTTAGAGACAGATACGCAGTATTTT. The entire variable domain, with the rest obtained from reference TRBV7-9 and TRBJ2-3, is as follows: DTGVSQNPRHKITKRGQNVTFRCDPISEHNRLYWYRQTLGQGPEFLTYFQNEAQLEKSRLLSDRFSAERPKGSFSTLEIQRTEQGDSAMYLCASSLETDTQYFGPGTRLTVL.

This clonotype was detected a few times. CDR3 bases: TGTGCCATCAGTGAGGCAGGGCAGCCCCAGCATTTT. Protein product: CAISEAGQPQHF. This chain connects TRBV10-3 to TRBJ1-5; D possibly corresponds to TRBD1 (5 bases). With 2 bases removed from V and 7 bases from J, the gap between germline ends came to 6 bases. The germline gives CDR1 ENHRY, CDR2 SYGVKD. This CDR3 comprises 12 residues.

The chain has TRBV9 and TRBJ2-7; 13 bases align to TRBD2. This CDR3 has 16 residues. J lost 3 bases, V lost 3 bases, and 6 bases had no gene match. The germline V gene encodes CDR1 SGDLS and CDR2 YYNGEE. The CDR3 loop is CASSAEGLAGYYEQYF. CDR3 DNA sequence: TGTGCCAGCAGCGCGGAGGGACTAGCGGGGTACTACGAGCAGTACTTC.

This clonotype was seen a handful of times. J is TRBJ2-1 and V is TRBV5-1; the D is unclear. The CDR3 consists of 14 residues. The ends were cut back, 2 bases at V and 3 bases at J, with 9 bases in the middle. Germline-derived CDR1 and CDR2 are SGHRS and YFSETQ. The CDR3 DNA sequence: TGCGCCAGCAGCTTACGGCAGGACTACAATGAGCAGTTCTTC. Translating it yields CASSLRQDYNEQFF.

This clonotype has at least ten counts. The rearrangement links TRBV10-3 to TRBJ1-4, with TRBD1 matching 8 bases. After removal of 6 bases from V and 8 bases from J, the junction contained 5 bases not matched to a gene. In germline, CDR1 is ENHRY, CDR2 SYGVKD. CDR3 length: 13 amino acids. This chain's CDR3 is CAISGQGEEKLFF. CDR3 DNA sequence: TGTGCCATCAGCGGACAGGGAGAGGAAAAACTGTTTTTT.

V usage is TRBV2 and J usage is TRBJ2-7; D unclear. The V gene's germline CDR1 is SNHLY and CDR2 FYNNEI. Trimming pared 5 bases from V and 0 bases from J, leaving 2 bases between. This CDR3 has 11 amino acids. DNA for the CDR3: TGTGCCAGCAGTTTCTCCTACGAGCAGTACGTC. Translated, it gives CASSFSYEQYV.

This chain connects TRBV12-3 or TRBV12-4 to TRBJ1-4; D not resolved. Between the trimmed V and J ends, which lost 10 bases and 5 bases, there was a span of 11 bases. The CDR3 totals 12 residues. CDR3 region: CAIRGRNEKLFF. The DNA for the CDR3 is TGTGCCATCCGCGGCAGGAATGAAAAACTGTTTTTT.

The J gene is TRBJ2-2, the V gene TRBV18; tentatively, D is TRBD2 (6 bases). V was pared by 3 bases and J by 0 bases, with 11 bases between. The CDR3 is 16 residues long. CDR1 KGHSH and CDR2 LQKENI come from the germline V gene. The CDR3 nucleotides are TGTGCCAGCTCACCGGAGTGGACTACGAACACCGGGGAGCTGTTTTTT. Protein: CASSPEWTTNTGELFF.

This clonotype was seen only a few times. The chain links TRBV27 to TRBJ2-2; D uncertain. This CDR3 is built from 12 residues. The V gene's germline CDR1 is MNHEY and CDR2 SMNVEV (reference sequence). V was pared by 5 bases and J by 7 bases, with 8 bases between. The CDR3 loop reads CASSPRGGELFF. CDR3 nucleotides: TGTGCCAGCAGTCCCCGCGGCGGGGAGCTGTTTTTT.